Below are 2 T cell receptor beta chains sequenced from a single sample in a study of cytomegalovirus exposure and HLA in healthy donors. The PCR made use of 60 Vbeta and 13 Jbeta primers. Sequenced by immunoSEQ multiplex PCR; TCRdb stores in-frame clones only, minus some. The sample consists of about 85,000 clones, 65% to 75% of them appearing once. The sample consisted of PBMCs. The receptors shown here come from a man aged 30-40 years in good health and CMV-seronegative.

The chain has TRBV27 and TRBJ2-1; TRBD2 matches at 8 bases. Germline CDR1 is MNHEY and CDR2 is SMNVEV (reference sequence). This CDR3 has 14 amino acids. After removal of 8 bases from V and 3 bases from J, the junction contained 6 bases not matched to a gene. The CDR3 here is CASSREGLYNEQFF. CDR3 nucleotides: TGTGCCAGCTCACGGGAGGGCCTCTACAATGAGCAGTTCTTC.

The rearrangement links TRBV27 to TRBJ1-2; 12 bases are shared with TRBD1. The germline CDR1 and CDR2 sequences are MNHEY and SMNVEV (reference sequence). The junction had 12 bases not matched to a gene; V was cut back by 6 bases and J by 7 bases. This CDR3 has 16 amino acids. As DNA, the CDR3 is TGTGCCAGCAGAGCCGGGACAGGGGGCGCGCTAGTTGGCTACACCTTC. Its protein is CASRAGTGGALVGYTF.